These T cell receptor beta chains were read from a single sample in a study of cytomegalovirus exposure and HLA in healthy donors. Clones were sequenced by immunoSEQ multiplex PCR, and TCRdb holds only the in-frame ones, with some missing. The sample holds about 140,000 clones, roughly 70% seen once. The sequencing input was PBMCs. Source of these receptors: a man aged 25 to 40 in good health and CMV-seropositive. The CDR3 runs from the conserved cysteine through the conserved F or W. The D gene is left open where the match is weak. Clone size is shown for a subset of rows, as once, few, many or a class of expanded clone.

d_call j_call v_call clone_size cdr3_aa cdr3_nt
TRBD2 TRBJ2-1 TRBV27 few CASSSGLADYNEQFF TGTGCCAGCAGTTCGGGACTAGCGGACTACAATGAGCAGTTCTTC
TRBD1 TRBJ1-2 TRBV19 . CASSTRQGITYGYTF TGTGCCAGTAGTACTCGACAGGGGATTACCTATGGCTACACCTTC
. TRBJ1-1 TRBV6-5 . CASSYADIYTEAFF TGTGCCAGCAGTTACGCGGACATTTACACTGAAGCTTTCTTT
. TRBJ1-2 TRBV18 . CASSPPGVVANYGYTF TGTGCCAGCTCACCTCCAGGGGTGGTAGCTAACTATGGCTACACCTTC
. TRBJ1-2 TRBV6-6 . CASSYGGFSTYGYTF TGTGCCAGCAGTTACGGAGGGTTCAGCACATATGGCTACACCTTC
TRBD2 TRBJ2-1 TRBV19 few CASSSTGLVYHEQFF TGTGCCAGTAGTTCGACGGGACTAGTTTATCATGAGCAGTTCTTC
. TRBJ1-5 TRBV5-6 . CASSLQGGEQPQHF TGTGCCAGCAGCTTGCAGGGAGGTGAACAGCCCCAGCATTTT
TRBD2 TRBJ2-1 TRBV27 once CASTPDSGRAHEQFF TGTGCCAGCACCCCTGATAGCGGGAGGGCCCATGAGCAGTTCTTC
. TRBJ2-3 TRBV30 once CAWSAPIARGTDTQYF TGTGCCTGGAGTGCCCCCATCGCGAGGGGCACAGATACGCAGTATTTT
. TRBJ2-7 TRBV11-2 . CASSHRGGGAYEQYF TGTGCCAGCAGCCATAGGGGAGGTGGTGCCTACGAGCAGTACTTC
TRBD2 TRBJ2-7 TRBV28 . CASNLAGKEYEQYF TGTGCCAGCAATCTAGCGGGTAAGGAATACGAGCAGTACTTC
TRBD2 TRBJ2-7 TRBV7-9 . CASSPGGSYEQYF TGTGCCAGCAGTCCCGGGGGGTCCTACGAGCAGTACTTC
TRBD1 TRBJ1-5 TRBV6-4 . CASSTGGGKPQHF TGTGCCAGCAGTACAGGGGGCGGGAAGCCCCAGCATTTT
. TRBJ2-2 TRBV2 once CASLGSTGTGELFF TGTGCCAGCCTCGGGAGTACCGGCACCGGGGAGCTGTTTTTT
TRBD2 TRBJ2-5 TRBV19 few CASSANSAGGETQYF TGTGCCAGTAGTGCTAATAGCGCGGGAGGAGAGACCCAGTACTTC
TRBD1 TRBJ2-1 TRBV28 . CASSSPRGGANRNEQFF TGTGCCAGCAGTTCCCCGAGAGGGGGCGCTAATAGGAATGAGCAGTTCTTC
. TRBJ1-1 TRBV28 few CASRSNRALNTEAFF TGTGCCAGCAGATCGAACAGGGCTTTGAACACTGAAGCTTTCTTT
. TRBJ2-7 TRBV10-3 . CAISGGTVGYEQYF TGTGCCATCAGTGGGGGGACTGTAGGCTACGAGCAGTACTTC
. TRBJ2-7 TRBV4-1 . CASSQESSEVPAREQYF TGCGCCAGCAGCCAAGAATCTAGCGAGGTTCCGGCTCGCGAGCAGTACTTC
TRBD1 TRBJ1-1 TRBV2 once CASIGGDRGWLNTEAFF TGTGCCAGCATTGGGGGCGACAGGGGTTGGCTGAACACTGAAGCTTTCTTT
. TRBJ2-1 TRBV6-5 . CASSYFANNEQFF TGTGCCAGCAGTTACTTTGCGAACAATGAGCAGTTCTTC
. TRBJ1-1 TRBV7-3 . CASSSGEGTEAFF TGTGCCAGCAGCTCAGGGGAAGGCACTGAAGCTTTCTTT
. TRBJ1-2 TRBV12-5 . CASGEPGAEGYTF TGTGCTAGTGGCGAGCCAGGGGCGGAAGGCTACACCTTC
. TRBJ1-2 TRBV2 . CASSETLHYGYTF TGTGCCAGCAGTGAGACACTTCACTATGGCTACACCTTC
TRBD2 TRBJ2-5 TRBV7-9 few CASRSITALAQDQYF TGTGCCAGCAGAAGCATCACCGCACTAGCGCAGGACCAGTACTTC
. TRBJ1-1 TRBV9 . CASSVTFGGRHEAFF TGTGCCAGCAGCGTAACTTTTGGGGGCCGTCATGAAGCTTTCTTT
. TRBJ2-7 TRBV19 few CASSNRNSYEQYF TGTGCCAGTAGTAACAGGAACTCCTACGAGCAGTACTTC
TRBD2 TRBJ2-3 TRBV2 . CASSEGASGRADTQYF TGTGCCAGCAGTGAAGGGGCTAGCGGGAGGGCCGATACGCAGTATTTT
. TRBJ2-2 TRBV2 . CASSASEAGELFF TGTGCCAGCAGTGCCAGCGAAGCCGGGGAGCTGTTTTTT
. TRBJ1-1 TRBV5-1 few CASSSVLVPQGTEAFF TGCGCCAGCAGCTCGGTGTTGGTCCCACAGGGTACTGAAGCTTTCTTT
TRBD2 TRBJ2-1 TRBV2 few CASIPGLGISNEQFF TGTGCCAGCATCCCCGGACTAGGGATCTCAAATGAGCAGTTCTTC
TRBD1 TRBJ1-2 TRBV5-1 few CASSIDRANYGYTF TGCGCCAGCAGCATCGACAGGGCCAACTATGGCTACACCTTC
TRBD2 TRBJ2-7 TRBV28 . CASSPRREGLGEQYF TGTGCCAGCAGCCCCCGGCGGGAGGGCCTGGGAGAGCAGTACTTC
. TRBJ1-2 TRBV6-1 . CASSELGGPYGYTF TGTGCCAGCAGTGAACTGGGGGGTCCCTATGGCTACACCTTC
. TRBJ2-7 TRBV5-4 once CASSQVGRGEPYEQYF TGTGCCAGCAGCCAGGTAGGCCGCGGGGAACCCTACGAGCAGTACTTC
. TRBJ1-3 TRBV10-3 . CAIRPSSGNTIYF TGTGCCATCAGGCCCAGCTCTGGAAACACCATATATTTT
. TRBJ2-3 TRBV30 . CARTQADQYTDTQYF TGTGCCCGAACACAGGCGGATCAGTACACAGATACGCAGTATTTT
TRBD2 TRBJ2-7 TRBV5-1 few CASSPRAGGAYEQYF TGCGCCAGCAGCCCTAGGGCGGGAGGAGCCTACGAGCAGTACTTC
. TRBJ2-3 TRBV5-4 few CASSLGTAQLNTQYF TGTGCCAGCAGCTTGGGGACAGCCCAACTAAATACGCAGTATTTT
. TRBJ1-1 TRBV10-1 . CASQKQGYTEAFF TGCGCCAGCCAAAAACAGGGTTACACTGAAGCTTTCTTT
TRBD2 TRBJ2-5 TRBV7-2 . CASTLAGVETQYF TGTGCCAGCACATTAGCGGGAGTAGAGACCCAGTACTTC
. TRBJ2-7 TRBV19 . CASNRPDNPYEQYF TGTGCCAGTAACCGGCCGGACAACCCCTACGAGCAGTACTTC
TRBD2 TRBJ2-3 TRBV6-6 . CASSSGGGAADTQYF TGTGCCAGCAGTTCTGGCGGGGGGGCGGCAGATACGCAGTATTTT
TRBD1 TRBJ2-7 TRBV6-5 . CASSDRGYEQYF TGTGCCAGCAGTGACAGGGGGTACGAGCAGTACTTC
. TRBJ2-3 TRBV5-4 . CASSFGGSAGDTQYF TGTGCCAGCAGCTTCGGAGGTTCCGCGGGAGATACGCAGTATTTT
. TRBJ1-4 TRBV6-5 few CASSAYRVPNEKLFF TGTGCCAGCAGTGCCTACAGGGTGCCTAATGAAAAACTGTTTTTT
. TRBJ1-1 TRBV7-9 . CASSRQDSLNTEAFF TGTGCCAGCAGCAGACAGGATAGTTTGAACACTGAAGCTTTCTTT
TRBD2 TRBJ2-1 TRBV14 . CASSSWGGLGNEQFF TGTGCCAGCAGCTCCTGGGGGGGACTAGGCAATGAGCAGTTCTTC
. TRBJ2-7 TRBV27 . CASSRTWDTSYEQYF TGTGCCAGCAGTCGTACCTGGGACACATCCTACGAGCAGTACTTC
TRBD2 TRBJ2-1 TRBV14 . CASSPVGLAGDEQFF TGTGCCAGCAGCCCCGTGGGTCTAGCGGGAGATGAGCAGTTCTTC
. TRBJ2-3 TRBV6-5 few CACGVVASQIDTQYF TGTGCCTGCGGCGTAGTGGCTAGCCAAATAGATACGCAGTATTTT
TRBD1 TRBJ1-1 TRBV7-9 . CASSLWTGNTEAFF TGTGCCAGCAGCCTTTGGACAGGGAACACTGAAGCTTTCTTT